This passage covers 27 T cell receptor beta chains from one sample sequenced in a study of CD8 T cells in ankylosing spondylitis. From the 5' RACE reads, TCRdb called clonotypes with MiXCR, one entry per CDR3 protein. The sample contains roughly 130,000 distinct CDR3 sequences, around 7% of which appear only once. Source material: blood, either unsorted or a sorted T cell fraction (not recorded which). The source of these receptors is a male donor with ankylosing spondylitis or in good health (not recorded which).

In this sample, this clonotype turned up many times. The chain employs TRBV12-3 or TRBV12-4 and TRBJ2-1; 8 bases line up with TRBD2. The CDR3 is 16 residues long. V lost 3 bases and J lost 9; bases outside the gene matches: 13. CDR3 bases: TGTGCCAGCAGTTTCTTGCGGGGGGCTACCTCCGGTGAGCAGTTCTTC. Translating it yields CASSFLRGATSGEQFF.

This clonotype appeared many times. The chain couples TRBV30 to TRBJ2-2; 7 positions agree with TRBD1. This CDR3 is built from 14 residues. With V trimmed by 7 bases and J by 1 base, 6 bases remained unmatched. Germline assignment: CDR1 GTSNPN and CDR2 SVGIG (reference sequence). CDR3 residues: CASKTGQNTGELFF. DNA for the CDR3: TGTGCCTCGAAGACAGGGCAGAACACCGGGGAGCTGTTTTTT.

The chain joins TRBV18 to TRBJ2-2; D is possibly TRBD2 (6 bases). Trimming left V 2 bases short and J 3 bases short, with 13 bases between. From germline, CDR1 is KGHSH and CDR2 LQKENI. The CDR3 has 16 amino acids. DNA of the CDR3: TGTGCCAGCTCACCAATCGGGGGAGGCTACACCGGGGAGCTGTTTTTT. Amino acid sequence: CASSPIGGGYTGELFF. The whole variable domain, remainder taken from reference TRBV18 and TRBJ2-2, is NAGVMQNPRHLVRRRGQEARLRCSPMKGHSHVYWYRQLPEEGLKFMVYLQKENIIDESGMPKERFSAEFPKEGPSILRIQQVVRGDSAAYFCASSPIGGGYTGELFFGEGSRLTVL.

This clonotype was counted ten times or more. CDR3 bases: TGCAGTGCTAGATTCGATAGGGGAGAGCAGTACTTC. This encodes CSARFDRGEQYF. The chain uses TRBV20-1 and TRBJ2-7; possibly TRBD1 for D (5 bases). V was cut by 2 bases and J by 7 bases, with 12 bases left in between. Germline V gene lookup returns CDR1 DFQATT and CDR2 SNEGSKA (reference sequence). This CDR3 region has 12 residues.

Many counts were recorded for this clonotype. This chain links TRBV29-1 with TRBJ2-7; no firm D call. V lost 1 base and J 2 bases, leaving 9 bases between the germline ends. This CDR3 is built from 13 residues. Germline V gene data show CDR1 as SQVTM and CDR2 as ANQGSEA. In nucleotides, the CDR3 is TGCAGCGTTGAAGCTCCCGCCGCCTACGAGCAGTACTTC. It encodes CSVEAPAAYEQYF.

The table lists this clonotype with many counts. The chain couples TRBV20-1 to TRBJ2-3; TRBD2 is a possible D gene (7 bases). This CDR3 contains 15 residues. Germline V gene data show CDR1 as DFQATT and CDR2 as SNEGSKA (reference sequence). Trimming took 3 bases from V and 0 from J, leaving 13 bases between them. In DNA form, the CDR3 reads TGCAGTGCTAGGAGTAGGGGGGGTAGCACAGATACGCAGTATTTT. Its protein product is CSARSRGGSTDTQYF.

This clonotype was seen ten or more times. A junction end diverges from the germline sequence, so it may reflect a read error. The V and J genes are TRBV7-9 and TRBJ1-1; D call uncertain. Germline CDR1 and CDR2: SEHNR and FQNEAQ (reference sequence). CDR3 size: 13 residues. The CDR3 protein is CASSWDARGTTSF. DNA for the CDR3: TGTGCCAGCAGCTGGGATGCCCGTGGTACCACCTCCTTT.

This clonotype was picked up many times. V is TRBV9 and J is TRBJ2-2; the D is unclear. There are 12 residues in the CDR3. The V gene lost 0 bases and the J gene lost 6 bases, with 3 bases spanning the gap. Germline lookup yields CDR1 SGDLS and CDR2 YYNGEE. CDR3: CASSVGSGELFF. The CDR3 DNA reads as TGTGCCAGCAGCGTAGGGTCCGGGGAGCTGTTTTTT.

This clonotype was detected ten times or more. This chain connects TRBV5-8 to TRBJ2-1; D remains unclear. Trimming stripped 3 bases from V and 5 bases from J, with 12 bases between. Germline V CDR1 and CDR2: SGHTS, YDEGEE. This CDR3 spans 14 amino acids. CDR3 sequence (DNA): TGTGCCAGCAGCTCGGCAGCCCGGGACAATGAGCAGTTCTTC. Protein product: CASSSAARDNEQFF.

The chain recombines TRBV19 with TRBJ1-5; perhaps TRBD1 as D (5 bases). Germline CDR1 is LNHDA and CDR2 is SQIVND (reference sequence). The CDR3 sequence is 16 residues long. V lost 3 bases and J 0 bases, leaving 12 bases between the germline ends. The CDR3 loop is CASSMTDYFSNQPQHF. The CDR3 bases are TGTGCCAGTAGTATGACAGACTATTTTAGCAATCAGCCCCAGCATTTT.

This clonotype was recorded at least ten times. This chain connects TRBV6-1 to TRBJ1-1, with TRBD1 as a possible D gene (5 bases). There are 13 residues in the CDR3. The germline V gene has CDR1 MNHNS and CDR2 SASEGT. The ends were cut back, 5 bases at V and 5 bases at J, with 12 bases in the middle. The CDR3 loop reads CASSPAGRTEAFF. CDR3 nucleotide sequence: TGTGCCAGCAGTCCAGCAGGGCGGACTGAAGCTTTCTTT.

The V and J genes are TRBV20-1 and TRBJ2-7, with D possibly TRBD1 on 6 matching bases. The germline CDR1 and CDR2 sequences are DFQATT and SNEGSKA (reference sequence). The V and J ends lost 6 bases and 7 bases respectively, with 19 bases between them. The CDR3 is 13 amino acids. CDR3 region: CSARQAGTREQYF. The CDR3 nucleotides are TGCAGTGCCCGACAGGCCGGGACGCGGGAGCAGTACTTC.

This clonotype was found many times. This sequence joins TRBV21-1 and TRBJ2-7; the tabulated D call, TRBD2, remains unverified against the DNA. TRBV21-1 is tagged as a pseudogene. The CDR3 runs to 16 residues. This CDR3 reads CASITFPRSVQREQYF. As DNA, the CDR3 is TGTGCCAGCATCACGTTCCCTAGATCGGTGCAGCGGGAGCAGTACTTC.

The sample holds one count of this clonotype. The gene calls are TRBV10-3 and TRBJ2-5; D is unclear. This CDR3 region has 14 residues. Trimming shortened V by 5 bases and J by 2 bases, and 12 bases separated the two germline ends. Germline CDR1 ENHRY, CDR2 SYGVKD. CDR3 sequence (DNA): TGTGCCATCAGTACCGAGAGCTCTCAAGAGACCCAGTACTTC. Translating it yields CAISTESSQETQYF.

This clonotype was seen only a few times. The genes are TRBV7-2 and TRBJ2-7; 9 bases line up with TRBD1. V lost 5 bases, J lost 0 bases, and 2 bases stayed unmatched. The CDR3 sequence is 14 residues long. The germline gives CDR1 SGHTA, CDR2 FQGNSA. The CDR3 nucleotides are TGTGCCAGCAGCCCGACAGGGGGCTCCTACGAGCAGTACTTC. Translated, it gives CASSPTGGSYEQYF.

As to this clonotype: This may be a read error, as it is one base from a much larger clone. Here the CDR3 omits its conserved ending phenylalanine or tryptophan, so a read error is the likely source. The chain uses TRBV20-1 and TRBJ2-7; D tentatively reads TRBD1 or TRBD2 (5 bases each). Germline CDR1 and CDR2: DFQATT and SNEGSKA (reference sequence). This CDR3 spans 13 amino acids. Trimming took 6 bases from V and 10 from J, leaving 22 bases between them. The CDR3 DNA is TGCAGTGCCCTGTCCGGGGCGGGTAGCAATCAGTACATC. Translating it yields CSALSGAGSNQYI.

This clonotype occurred a few times. J is TRBJ2-5 and V is TRBV7-2; 7 nucleotides match TRBD1. The CDR3 spans 13 residues. Per the germline V gene, CDR1 is SGHTA and CDR2 is FQGNSA. J was trimmed by 5 bases and V by 5 bases; bases with no gene match: 5. For the CDR3, the DNA is TGTGCCAGCAGCCCACAGGGGCAGGAGACCCAGTACTTC. Protein sequence: CASSPQGQETQYF.

The chain joins TRBV28 to TRBJ2-6; TRBD2 is a possible D gene (5 bases). Germline-derived CDR1 and CDR2 are MDHEN and SYDVKM. This CDR3 is built from 16 residues. V gave up 5 bases and J gave up 4 bases, with 15 bases separating them. Here the CDR3 reads CASSEDTPGGANVLTF. The CDR3 DNA sequence: TGTGCCAGCAGTGAAGACACCCCGGGAGGGGCCAACGTCCTGACTTTC.

At least ten counts were recorded for this clonotype. The V gene is TRBV6-2 or TRBV6-3, the J gene TRBJ2-2; D unclear. CDR1 is MNHEY and CDR2 is SVGEGT in the germline V gene. V was pared by 5 bases and J by 6 bases, with 7 bases between. This CDR3 has 12 residues. The CDR3 loop reads CASSGSPGELFF. The CDR3 coding sequence is TGTGCCAGCAGTGGTAGCCCCGGGGAGCTGTTTTTT.

The CDR3 DNA sequence: TGTGCCAGCAGCGGGGGACTATTTGGAGAGCAGTACTTC. Residues: CASSGGLFGEQYF. This chain uses TRBV5-6 with TRBJ2-7, with TRBD2 matching 7 bases. The CDR3 extends over 13 amino acids. The V gene's germline CDR1 is SGHDT and CDR2 YYEEEE. V dropped 4 bases and J dropped 7; count of bases not matched to a gene: 8.

This clonotype was detected many times. V usage is TRBV6-2 or TRBV6-3 and J usage is TRBJ2-4, with D maybe TRBD1 (6 bases). Trimming took 1 base from V and 9 from J, leaving 13 bases between them. CDR3 size: 14 residues. Germline V gives CDR1 MNHEY, CDR2 SVGEGT. The CDR3 loop is CASSYFTGTSIQYF. Here the CDR3 DNA reads TGTGCCAGCAGTTACTTCACCGGGACATCCATTCAGTACTTC.

This clonotype appeared many times. The CDR3 is CASSLNDWGYEQYF. The CDR3 nucleotides read TGTGCCAGCAGCTTAAACGATTGGGGGTACGAGCAGTACTTC. V gene TRBV5-6 combines with J gene TRBJ2-7; D is possibly TRBD1 or TRBD2 (5 bases each). CDR1 and CDR2 (germline): SGHDT, YYEEEE. CDR3 length: 14 amino acids. V dropped 2 bases and J dropped 4 bases, with 13 bases sitting between them. Drawing the rest from reference TRBV5-6 and TRBJ2-7, the complete variable domain is DAGVTQSPTHLIKTRGQQVTLRCSPKSGHDTVSWYQQALGQGPQFIFQYYEEEERQRGNFPDRFSGHQFPNYSSELNVNALLLGDSALYLCASSLNDWGYEQYFGPGTRLTVT.

The CDR3 DNA sequence: TGCGCCAGCAGCTTAACAGGGTCTGGAAACACCATATATTTT. It yields the protein CASSLTGSGNTIYF. The chain joins TRBV5-1 to TRBJ1-3; D might be TRBD1 (6 bases). V was pared by 2 bases and J by 1 base, with 7 bases between. The CDR3 totals 14 residues. Germline CDR1 SGHRS, CDR2 YFSETQ. Using reference TRBV5-1 and TRBJ1-3 for the parts outside the CDR3, the full variable domain is KAGVTQTPRYLIKTRGQQVTLSCSPISGHRSVSWYQQTPGQGLQFLFEYFSETQRNKGNFPGRFSGRQFSNSRSEMNVSTLELGDSALYLCASSLTGSGNTIYFGEGSWLTVV.

This clonotype has ten or more counts. The chain joins TRBV7-3 to TRBJ2-2; unclear D gene. Per the germline V gene, CDR1 is SGHTA and CDR2 is FQGTGA. The V and J ends lost 1 base and 0 bases respectively, with 3 bases between them. CDR3 length equals 14 residues. As DNA, the CDR3 is TGTGCCAGCAGCTTAAGCCCGAACACCGGGGAGCTGTTTTTT. Its protein product is CASSLSPNTGELFF.

This clonotype occurred many times. The chain couples TRBV12-3 or TRBV12-4 to TRBJ2-1; D gene unclear. CDR3 length: 13 residues. The V gene lost 5 bases and the J gene lost 6 bases, with 11 bases spanning the gap. The CDR3 sequence is CASSPAYLNEQFF. The CDR3 region has the DNA TGTGCCAGCAGTCCAGCTTATCTCAATGAGCAGTTCTTC.

This clonotype was counted between two and nine times. This rearrangement joins TRBV11-3 to TRBJ2-2, with D perhaps matching TRBD2 (5 bases). This CDR3 has 13 residues. Trimming removed 1 base at V and 7 bases at J, with 7 bases between. Germline V gives CDR1 SGHNT, CDR2 YENEEA. The CDR3, as DNA: TGTGCCAGCAGCTTAGGCAGCGGCGGGGAGCTGTTTTTT. Translating gives CASSLGSGGELFF.

This clonotype was detected ten times or more. The chain is built from TRBV5-1 and TRBJ2-7; 10 bases match TRBD1. V lost 5 bases to trimming and J lost 0 bases; unmatched junction nucleotides: 5. The CDR3 covers 15 residues. Per the germline V gene, CDR1 is SGHRS and CDR2 is YFSETQ. The CDR3 nucleotides are TGCGCCAGCAGTGGCCGGGACAGGGGCTCCTACGAGCAGTACTTC. Translating gives CASSGRDRGSYEQYF.